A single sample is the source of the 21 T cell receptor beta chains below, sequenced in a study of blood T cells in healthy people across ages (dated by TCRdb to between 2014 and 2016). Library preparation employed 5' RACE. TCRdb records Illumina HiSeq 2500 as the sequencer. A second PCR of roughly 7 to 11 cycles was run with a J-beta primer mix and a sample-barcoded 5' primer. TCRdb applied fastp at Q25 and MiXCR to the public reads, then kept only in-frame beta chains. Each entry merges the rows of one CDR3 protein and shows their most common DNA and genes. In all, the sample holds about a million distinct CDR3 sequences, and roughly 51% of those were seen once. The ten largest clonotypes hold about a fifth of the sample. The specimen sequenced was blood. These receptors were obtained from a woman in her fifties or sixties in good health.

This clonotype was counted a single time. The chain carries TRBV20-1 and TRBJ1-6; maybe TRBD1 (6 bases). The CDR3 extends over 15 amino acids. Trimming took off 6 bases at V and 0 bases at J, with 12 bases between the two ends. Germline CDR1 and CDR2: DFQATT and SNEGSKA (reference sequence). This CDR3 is CSARTVSSYNSPLHF. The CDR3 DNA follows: TGCAGTGCCAGGACAGTCAGCTCCTATAATTCACCCCTCCACTTT.

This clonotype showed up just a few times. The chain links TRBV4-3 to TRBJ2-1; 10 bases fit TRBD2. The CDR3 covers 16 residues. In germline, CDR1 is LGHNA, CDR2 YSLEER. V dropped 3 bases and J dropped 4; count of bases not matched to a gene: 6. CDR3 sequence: CASSQSSGGNYNEQFF. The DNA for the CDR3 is TGCGCCAGCAGCCAGTCTAGCGGGGGAAATTACAATGAGCAGTTCTTC.

The CDR3 nucleotides are TGCAGTGCTAGAGACCTGTGGGGGGTCAATCAGCCCCAGCATTTT. Its protein product is CSARDLWGVNQPQHF. The chain joins TRBV20-1 to TRBJ1-5, with TRBD1 as a possible D gene (5 bases). CDR3 length equals 15 residues. Germline V lookup: CDR1 DFQATT, CDR2 SNEGSKA (reference sequence). V lost 0 bases and J 3 bases, leaving 12 bases between the germline ends.

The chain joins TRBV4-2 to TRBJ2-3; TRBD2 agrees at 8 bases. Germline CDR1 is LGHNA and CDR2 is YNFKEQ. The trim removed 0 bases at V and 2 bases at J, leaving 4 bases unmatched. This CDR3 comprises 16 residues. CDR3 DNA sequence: TGTGCCAGCAGCCAAGAGGGCGGGGGGCTCACAGATACGCAGTATTTT. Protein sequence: CASSQEGGGLTDTQYF.

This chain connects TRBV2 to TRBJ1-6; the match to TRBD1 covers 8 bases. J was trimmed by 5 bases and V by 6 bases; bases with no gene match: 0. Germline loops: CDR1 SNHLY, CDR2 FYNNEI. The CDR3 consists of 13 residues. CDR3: CASRQGDNSPLHF. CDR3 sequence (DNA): TGTGCCAGCAGACAGGGGGATAATTCACCCCTCCACTTT.

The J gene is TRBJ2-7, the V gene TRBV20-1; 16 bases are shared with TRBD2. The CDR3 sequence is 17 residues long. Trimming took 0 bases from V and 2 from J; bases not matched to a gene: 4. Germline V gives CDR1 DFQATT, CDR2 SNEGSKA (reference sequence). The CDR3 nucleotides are TGCAGTGCTAGAGACGGGACTAGCGGGAGGGAGGCCTACGAGCAGTACTTC. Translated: CSARDGTSGREAYEQYF.

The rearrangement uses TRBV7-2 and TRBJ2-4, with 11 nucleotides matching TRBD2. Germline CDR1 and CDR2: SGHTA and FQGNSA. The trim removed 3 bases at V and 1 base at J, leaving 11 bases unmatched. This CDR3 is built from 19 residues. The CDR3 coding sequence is TGTGCCAGCAGCTTCGCCGGGACTAGCGGATTTTTTGCCAAAAACATTCAGTACTTC. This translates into CASSFAGTSGFFAKNIQYF.

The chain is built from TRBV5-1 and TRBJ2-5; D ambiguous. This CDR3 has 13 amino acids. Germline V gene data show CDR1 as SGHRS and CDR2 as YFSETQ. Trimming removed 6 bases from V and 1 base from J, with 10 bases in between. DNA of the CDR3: TGCGCCAGCAACGACGGGTTCCAAGAGACCCAGTACTTC. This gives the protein CASNDGFQETQYF.

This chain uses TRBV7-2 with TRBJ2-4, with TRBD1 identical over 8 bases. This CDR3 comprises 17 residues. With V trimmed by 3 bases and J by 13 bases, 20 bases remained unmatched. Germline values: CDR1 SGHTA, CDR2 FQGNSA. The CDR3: CASSFGLPGTGYNEQYF. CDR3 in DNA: TGTGCCAGCAGCTTTGGGCTCCCCGGGACAGGCTACAATGAGCAGTACTTC.

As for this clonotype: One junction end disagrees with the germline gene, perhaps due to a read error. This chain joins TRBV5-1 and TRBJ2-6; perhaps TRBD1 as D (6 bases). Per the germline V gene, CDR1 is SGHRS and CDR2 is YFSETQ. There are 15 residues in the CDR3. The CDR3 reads CASSLQGSGANVLAF. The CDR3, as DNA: TGCGCCAGCAGCTTACAGGGATCTGGGGCCAACGTCCTGGCTTTC. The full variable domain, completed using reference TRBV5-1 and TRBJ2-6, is KAGVTQTPRYLIKTRGQQVTLSCSPISGHRSVSWYQQTPGQGLQFLFEYFSETQRNKGNFPGRFSGRQFSNSRSEMNVSTLELGDSALYLCASSLQGSGANVLAFGAGSRLTVL.

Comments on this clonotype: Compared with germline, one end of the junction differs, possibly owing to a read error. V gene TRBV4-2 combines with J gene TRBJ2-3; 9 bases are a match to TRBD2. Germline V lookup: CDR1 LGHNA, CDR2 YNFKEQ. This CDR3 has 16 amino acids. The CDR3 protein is CTSSRRAGGRADTQYF. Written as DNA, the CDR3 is TGTACCAGCAGCCGAAGAGCTGGCGGGAGGGCAGATACGCAGTATTTT.

The CDR3 coding sequence is TGTGCCAGCAGCCTCGGGGCGGGAACGAGAAACATTCAGTACTTC. It encodes CASSLGAGTRNIQYF. The V and J genes are TRBV7-2 and TRBJ2-4, with D tentatively TRBD2 (6 bases). Germline CDR1 reads SGHTA; CDR2 reads FQGNSA. The V gene lost 5 bases and the J gene lost 6 bases, with 17 bases spanning the gap. This CDR3 comprises 15 residues.

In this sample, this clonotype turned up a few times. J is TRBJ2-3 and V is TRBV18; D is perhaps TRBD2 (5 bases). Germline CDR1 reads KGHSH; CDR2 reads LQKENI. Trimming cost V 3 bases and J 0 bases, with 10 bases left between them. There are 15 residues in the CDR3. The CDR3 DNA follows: TGTGCCAGCTCACCTGTGGCGGGTAGCACAGATACGCAGTATTTT. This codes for CASSPVAGSTDTQYF.

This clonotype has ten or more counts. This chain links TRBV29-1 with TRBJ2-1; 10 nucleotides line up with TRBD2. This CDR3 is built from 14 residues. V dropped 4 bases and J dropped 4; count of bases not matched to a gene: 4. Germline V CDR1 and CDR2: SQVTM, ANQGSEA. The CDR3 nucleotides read TGCAGCGTTGGAGGGACTAGCGTTTACAATGAGCAGTTCTTC. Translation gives CSVGGTSVYNEQFF.

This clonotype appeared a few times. The CDR3 region has the DNA TGTGCCAGCAGCCCCGCGGGAGGGAACGAGCAGTACTTC. It specifies CASSPAGGNEQYF. V usage is TRBV7-6 and J usage is TRBJ2-7; 9 nucleotides match TRBD2. The CDR3 is 13 amino acids. Trimming at V came to 5 bases and at J to 5 bases, leaving 4 bases not matched to a gene. Per germline, CDR1 SGHVS and CDR2 FNYEAQ.

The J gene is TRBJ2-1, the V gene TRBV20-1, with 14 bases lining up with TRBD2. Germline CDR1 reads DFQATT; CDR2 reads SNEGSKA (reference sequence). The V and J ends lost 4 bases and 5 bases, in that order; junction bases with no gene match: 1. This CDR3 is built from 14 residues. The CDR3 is CSAKGLAGDNEQFF. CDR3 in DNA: TGCAGTGCTAAGGGACTAGCGGGGGACAATGAGCAGTTCTTC.

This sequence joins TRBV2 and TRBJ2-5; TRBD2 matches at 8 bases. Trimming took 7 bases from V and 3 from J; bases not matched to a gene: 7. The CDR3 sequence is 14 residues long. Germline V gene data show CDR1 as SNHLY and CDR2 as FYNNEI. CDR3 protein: CASTLLAGKETQYF. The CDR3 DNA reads TGTGCCAGCACCCTGTTAGCGGGGAAAGAGACCCAGTACTTC.

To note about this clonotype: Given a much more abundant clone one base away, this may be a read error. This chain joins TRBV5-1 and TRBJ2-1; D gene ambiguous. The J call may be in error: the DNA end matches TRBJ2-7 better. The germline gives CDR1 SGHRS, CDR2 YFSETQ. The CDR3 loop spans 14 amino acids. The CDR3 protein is CASSLGSSYNEQYF. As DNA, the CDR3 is TGCGCCAGCAGCTTGGGGAGCTCCTACAATGAGCAGTACTTC.

The CDR3 here is CAGTQPGKVGTGELFF. The CDR3 nucleotides are TGTGCCGGCACCCAACCCGGCAAAGTTGGGACCGGGGAGCTGTTTTTT. The chain is built from TRBV7-2 and TRBJ2-2; D call uncertain. Germline-derived CDR1 and CDR2 are SGHTA and FQGNSA. Trimming took off 11 bases at V and 5 bases at J, with 24 bases between the two ends. The CDR3 consists of 16 residues.

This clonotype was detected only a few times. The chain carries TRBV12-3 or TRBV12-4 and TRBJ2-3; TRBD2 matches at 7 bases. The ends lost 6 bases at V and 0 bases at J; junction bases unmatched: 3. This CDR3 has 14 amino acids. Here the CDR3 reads CASRTSSSTDTQYF. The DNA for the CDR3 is TGTGCCAGCAGGACTAGCAGTAGCACAGATACGCAGTATTTT.

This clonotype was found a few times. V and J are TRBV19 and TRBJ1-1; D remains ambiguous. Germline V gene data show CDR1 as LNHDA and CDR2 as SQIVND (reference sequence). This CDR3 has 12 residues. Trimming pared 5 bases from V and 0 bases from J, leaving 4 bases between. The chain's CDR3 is CASSPVNTEAFF. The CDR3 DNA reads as TGTGCCAGTAGTCCTGTGAACACTGAAGCTTTCTTT.